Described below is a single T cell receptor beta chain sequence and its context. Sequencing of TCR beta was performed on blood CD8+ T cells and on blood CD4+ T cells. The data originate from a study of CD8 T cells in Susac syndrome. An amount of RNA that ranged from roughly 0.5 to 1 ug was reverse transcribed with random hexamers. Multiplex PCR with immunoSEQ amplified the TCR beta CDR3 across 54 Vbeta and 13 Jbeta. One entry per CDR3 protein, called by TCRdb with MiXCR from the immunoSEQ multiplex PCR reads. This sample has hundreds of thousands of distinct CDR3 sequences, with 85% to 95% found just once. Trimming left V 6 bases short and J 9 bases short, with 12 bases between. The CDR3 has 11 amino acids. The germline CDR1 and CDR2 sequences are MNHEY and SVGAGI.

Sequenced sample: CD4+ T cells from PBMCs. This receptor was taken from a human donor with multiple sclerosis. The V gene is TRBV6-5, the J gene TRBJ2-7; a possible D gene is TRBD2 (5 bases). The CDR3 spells CASSGIGGQYV. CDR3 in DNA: TGTGCCAGCAGCGGGATAGGAGGGCAGTACGTC.